Below, 27 T cell receptor beta chains from the same sample are listed, as sequenced in a study of tumor-infiltrating lymphocytes in primary liver carcinoma. The authors took blood RNA from unsorted whole blood and also extracted germline DNA. Reverse transcription of around 500 ng total RNA with a constant-region primer produced TCR beta cDNA. Researchers made the TCR beta libraries by running three nested multiplex PCR rounds with slightly modified ARM-PCR. With TRBV1-TRBV30 forward primers and a C-beta reverse primer, the first two PCR rounds were run for about 10 cycles each. Via MiXCR, TCRdb re-called the multiplex PCR reads, giving one row per CDR3 protein. Seen here are hundreds of thousands of distinct CDR3 sequences, 50% to 60% observed once, and the top ten hold 15% to 20%. The sample comprised peripheral blood. Every receptor here comes from a woman in her twenties or thirties with primary liver carcinoma and hepatitis B virus infection.

This clonotype showed up many times. This rearrangement joins TRBV30 to TRBJ1-2, with TRBD1 matching 7 bases. Trimming removed 2 bases from V and 4 bases from J; junction bases left unmatched: 10. Per the germline V gene, CDR1 is GTSNPN and CDR2 is SVGIG (reference sequence). CDR3 length: 15 amino acids. CDR3 sequence (DNA): TGTGCCTGGAGTCAAGTTGAGGGGGCGAGCTATGGCTACACCTTC. This gives the protein CAWSQVEGASYGYTF.

On this clonotype: Just one base apart from a much larger clone, this may be a read error. The V and J genes are TRBV29-1 and TRBJ2-2; D not certain. The V and J ends lost 7 bases and 7 bases respectively, with 22 bases between them. Germline loops: CDR1 SQVTM, CDR2 ANQGSEA. This CDR3 region has 15 residues. The CDR3 spells CSARLDSVWVGELFF. DNA for the CDR3: TGCAGCGCCCGCCTCGACTCAGTTTGGGTCGGGGAGCTGTTTTTT.

With respect to this clonotype: This may be a read error, as it is one base from a much larger clone. The chain is built from TRBV6-2 or TRBV6-3 and TRBJ2-3; 8 nucleotides line up with TRBD2. Losses at the gene ends were 10 bases for V and 7 bases for J; bases not matched to a gene: 16. Looked up from germline, CDR1 is MNHEY and CDR2 is SVGEGT. This CDR3 is built from 15 residues. The CDR3, as DNA: TGTGCCAACAGCGAGCCGGGACTAGGAGGGAATACGCAGTATTTT. It encodes CANSEPGLGGNTQYF.

Concerning this clonotype itself: At one end the junction does not follow the germline gene, possibly because of a read error. The rearrangement joins TRBV20-1 to TRBJ2-4; D is perhaps TRBD1 or TRBD2 (5 bases each). This CDR3 spans 15 amino acids. Germline CDR1 DFQATT, CDR2 SNEGSKA (reference sequence). CDR3: CSAVARSRGRNTQYF. In nucleotides, the CDR3 is TGCAGTGCTGTAGCTAGGTCGAGGGGCAGAAACACTCAGTACTTC.

Of note for this clonotype: A read error may account for a junction end that differs from germline. The chain has TRBV11-2 and TRBJ2-7; TRBD1 aligns across 7 bases. The CDR3 contains 15 residues. Germline V gene sequence: CDR1 SGHAT, CDR2 FQNNGV. This CDR3 is CASSLVGTVGYEQCF. DNA of the CDR3: TGTGCCAGCAGCTTAGTGGGGACAGTGGGGTACGAGCAGTGCTTC.

For this clonotype: A much larger clone lies a single base off, so this may be a read error. This rearrangement joins TRBV11-2 to TRBJ2-3; 7 nucleotides align to TRBD1. V shed 4 bases, J shed 6 bases, and the junction held 7 bases outside the gene matches. Germline V gene sequence: CDR1 SGHAT, CDR2 FQNNGV. The CDR3 totals 14 residues. The CDR3 DNA is TGTGCCAGCAGCTCTTCCGACAGGGTGGATACGCAGTATTTT. It encodes CASSSSDRVDTQYF. The complete variable domain, with remaining parts taken from reference TRBV11-2 and TRBJ2-3, reads EAGVAQSPRYKIIEKRQSVAFWCNPISGHATLYWYQQILGQGPKLLIQFQNNGVVDDSQLPKDRFSAERLKGVDSTLKIQPAKLEDSAVYLCASSSSDRVDTQYFGPGTRLTVL.

Concerning this clonotype: Likely a read error: the CDR3 ends without its conserved phenylalanine or tryptophan. The J gene is TRBJ1-5, the V gene TRBV12-5; weak D call: TRBD1 (6 bases). The CDR3 runs to 14 residues. The germline CDR1 and CDR2 sequences are LGHNT and FRNRAP. The V end was cut by 6 bases, the J end by 2 bases, with 11 bases between. As DNA, the CDR3 is TGTGCTAGTGGCCCATCAGGGGGCAATCAGCCCCAGCATCTT. Encoded protein: CASGPSGGNQPQHL.

This clonotype appeared once. The missing conserved phenylalanine or tryptophan at the end of this CDR3 makes a read error likely. J is TRBJ2-5 and V is TRBV5-4; D unclear. The length of the CDR3 is 15 residues. The V gene's germline CDR1 is SGHNT and CDR2 YYREEE (reference sequence). The V end lost 0 bases, the J end lost 2 bases, and 11 bases lay between the germline ends. CDR3 DNA sequence: TGTGCCAGCAGCTTGGCAGGATTTATTCAAGAGACCCAGTACCTC. Residues: CASSLAGFIQETQYL.

This clonotype appeared a few times. DNA for the CDR3: TGTGCCAGCAGTTACCAGGGACAGGAACTACAGACCCAGTACTTC. Its protein is CASSYQGQELQTQYF. The chain joins TRBV6-6 to TRBJ2-5, with 8 positions matching TRBD1. Unmatched junction bases numbered 8, after V lost 2 bases and J lost 6 bases. Germline CDR1 and CDR2: MNHNY and SVGAGI (reference sequence). This CDR3 is built from 15 residues.

As to this clonotype: The conserved phenylalanine or tryptophan normally closing the CDR3 is absent here, so this likely arose from a read error. This chain connects TRBV11-2 to TRBJ2-1; TRBD2 aligns across 10 bases. Germline values: CDR1 SGHAT, CDR2 FQNNGV. The CDR3 sequence is 15 residues long. The trim removed 3 bases at V and 7 bases at J, leaving 6 bases unmatched. CDR3 region: CASSFTSGNGNEQFL. The CDR3 DNA reads TGTGCCAGCAGCTTTACTAGCGGGAATGGAAATGAGCAGTTCCTC.

V is TRBV4-3 and J is TRBJ1-1; D gene uncertain. V dropped 1 base and J dropped 0 bases, with 3 bases sitting between them. CDR3 size: 13 residues. Germline CDR1 is LGHNA and CDR2 is YSLEER. The DNA for the CDR3 is TGCGCCAGCAGCCAAGTTATGAACACTGAAGCTTTCTTT. It specifies CASSQVMNTEAFF.

The chain uses TRBV6-5 and TRBJ2-5; 8 nucleotides align to TRBD2. Germline V gene lookup returns CDR1 MNHEY and CDR2 SVGAGI. The V gene end was trimmed by 5 bases and the J gene end by 9 bases; junction bases not matched to a gene: 8. This CDR3 has 13 residues. The CDR3 here is CASSQPGLVPQYF. Here the CDR3 DNA reads TGTGCCAGCAGTCAACCGGGACTAGTTCCCCAGTACTTC.

This clonotype occurred many times. The gene calls are TRBV29-1 and TRBJ2-1, with unresolved D. CDR3 size: 13 residues. The V gene's germline CDR1 is SQVTM and CDR2 ANQGSEA. Deletions cut 7 bases from V and 2 bases from J, with 12 bases between. CDR3 residues: CSADTGAYNEQFF. The CDR3 DNA is TGCAGCGCCGACACTGGGGCCTACAATGAGCAGTTCTTC.

In the case of this clonotype: A much bigger clone sits one base away, suggesting this may be a read error. This chain links TRBV4-3 with TRBJ2-1; possibly TRBD2 for D (6 bases). This CDR3 is 15 amino acids long. In germline, CDR1 is LGHNA, CDR2 YSLEER. CDR3 in amino acids: CASSQEGYSYNKQFF. In DNA form, the CDR3 reads TGCGCCAGCAGCCAGGAGGGCTACTCCTACAATAAGCAGTTCTTC.

This rearrangement joins TRBV4-3 to TRBJ2-5; tentative D call: TRBD1 (5 bases). Germline CDR1 reads LGHNA; CDR2 reads YSLEER. This CDR3 has 18 amino acids. V lost 4 bases, J lost 1 base, and 22 bases lay in between. In nucleotides, the CDR3 is TGCGCCAGCAGCCCCTCTCATGGGGCTCAGGAACCCCAAGAGACCCAGTACTTC. Translation: CASSPSHGAQEPQETQYF.

This clonotype occurred many times. The chain has TRBV6-5 and TRBJ1-1; D not certain. This CDR3 spans 17 amino acids. Germline V gene lookup returns CDR1 MNHEY and CDR2 SVGAGI. V was trimmed by 4 bases and J by 1 base, leaving 19 bases between them. The CDR3, as DNA: TGTGCCAGCAGTTTTCAAGGGATCAGCGCCCCGAACACTGAAGCTTTCTTT. It is translated as CASSFQGISAPNTEAFF.

A word on this clonotype: A read error is possible here, since a much larger clone lies one base away. This chain connects TRBV29-1 to TRBJ1-1; D unclear. The CDR3 contains 12 residues. Germline lookup yields CDR1 SQVTM and CDR2 ANQGSEA. In DNA form, the CDR3 reads TGCAGCGTTGATATGATGGCGAGGGAAGGTTTCTTT. The encoded protein is CSVDMMAREGFF. Full variable domain (rest looked up from reference TRBV29-1 and TRBJ1-1): SAVISQKPSRDICQRGTSLTIQCQVDSQVTMMFWYRQQPGQSLTLIATANQGSEATYESGFVIDKFPISRPNLTFSTLTVSNMSPEDSSIYLCSVDMMAREGFFGQGTRLTVV.

Concerning this clonotype itself: An end of the junction differs from the germline gene, which may be a read error. The genes are TRBV11-2 and TRBJ2-5, with D perhaps TRBD2 (7 bases). CDR3 length equals 16 residues. Germline V gives CDR1 SGHAT, CDR2 FQNNGV. In DNA, the CDR3 is TGTGCCAGCCGACGACTTGGGGGGGCAGACCATGAGACCCAGTACTTC. It codes for CASRRLGGADHETQYF.

Note on this clonotype: A single base separates this from a much larger clone, so it may be a read error. The V gene is TRBV6-5, the J gene TRBJ2-1; 11 nucleotides agree with TRBD2. V was clipped by 6 bases and J by 12 bases; unmatched bases: 10. From germline, CDR1 is MNHEY and CDR2 SVGAGI. The CDR3 loop spans 14 amino acids. CDR3 bases: TGTGCCAGCAGAGAACTAGCGGGAGATGGGGGGCAGTTCTTC. Translation gives CASRELAGDGGQFF.

This clonotype came up once. V is TRBV20-1 and J is TRBJ2-7; possible D gene TRBD2, 6 bases. Trimming pared 8 bases from V and 6 bases from J, leaving 20 bases between. The germline V gene has CDR1 DFQATT and CDR2 SNEGSKA (reference sequence). The CDR3 totals 13 residues. In DNA, the CDR3 is TGCAGTACTCCCCGGGACTTCGTGACCGAGCAGTACTTC. It codes for CSTPRDFVTEQYF.

This clonotype has just a few counts. A single base separates this from a much larger clone, so it may be a read error. The CDR3 end shows no conserved phenylalanine or tryptophan, and so a read error is likely. The chain recombines TRBV11-2 with TRBJ1-6; TRBD1 might be the D (6 bases). The germline V gene encodes CDR1 SGHAT and CDR2 FQNNGV. The V and J ends lost 6 bases and 10 bases respectively, with 19 bases between them. This CDR3 has 15 residues. The CDR3 DNA is TGTGCCAGCAGAAAACCGGGACAAAACCCGTCACCCCTCCACTCT. This translates into CASRKPGQNPSPLHS.

This clonotype has at least ten counts. This rearrangement joins TRBV6-5 to TRBJ1-2; D is ambiguous. Germline-derived CDR1 and CDR2 are MNHEY and SVGAGI. The CDR3 has 12 residues. V gave up 0 bases and J gave up 8 bases, with 7 bases separating them. The CDR3 DNA follows: TGTGCCAGCAGTTACTCCGGAAACGGCTACACCTTC. This gives the protein CASSYSGNGYTF.

Only a few counts were recorded for this clonotype. V usage is TRBV7-8 and J usage is TRBJ2-5; 7 bases match TRBD2. Germline trimming cut 2 bases from V and 5 bases from J; bases unmatched to any gene: 11. Germline-derived CDR1 and CDR2 are SGHVS and FQNEAQ. CDR3 length: 16 residues. The CDR3 loop reads CASSLFSGEGQETQYF. The CDR3 DNA reads TGTGCCAGCAGCTTATTCTCGGGGGAGGGCCAGGAGACCCAGTACTTC.

About this clonotype itself: A much larger clone is a single base away; this may be a read error. As the CDR3 is not closed by the conserved phenylalanine or tryptophan, this likely results from a read error. V gene TRBV6-5 combines with J gene TRBJ2-7; D might be TRBD2 (6 bases). The CDR3 consists of 12 residues. The germline V and J ends were trimmed by 5 bases and 5 bases, with 10 bases remaining between them. Germline CDR1 and CDR2: MNHEY and SVGAGI. Here the CDR3 DNA reads TGTGCCAGCAGTCCCGGGACTGACGAGCAGTACTCC. Residues: CASSPGTDEQYS.

Regarding this clonotype: A much larger clone lies one base from this, so it may be a read error. The chain employs TRBV4-1 and TRBJ2-6; 9 bases agree with TRBD1. Germline V gene data show CDR1 as MGHRA and CDR2 as YSYEKL. The CDR3 loop spans 17 amino acids. CDR3 in DNA: TGCTCCAGCAGCCGGGGACAGGGAAACTCTGGGGCCAACGTCCTGACTTTC. Its translation: CSSSRGQGNSGANVLTF.

This clonotype was found a few times. This may come from a read error, since a much larger clone is one base off. V gene TRBV29-1 combines with J gene TRBJ2-5, with D tentatively TRBD2 (5 bases). V lost 3 bases and J 4 bases, leaving 12 bases between the germline ends. CDR1 is SQVTM, CDR2 ANQGSEA, per germline. The CDR3 loop spans 13 amino acids. The CDR3 reads CSVDRGGRETQYF. The CDR3 coding sequence is TGCAGCGTTGATCGGGGTGGTAGAGAGACCCAGTACTTC.

This clonotype was observed many times. The CDR3 DNA is TGCGCCAGCAGCCAGGGGACGGGTGAAAAACTGTTTTTT. Its translation is CASSQGTGEKLFF. The V call is TRBV4-1, the J call TRBJ1-4; weak D call: TRBD1 (5 bases). The CDR3 is 13 amino acids. CDR1 MGHRA and CDR2 YSYEKL come from the germline V gene. Trimming took 3 bases from V and 7 from J, leaving 9 bases between them.